The sequence of this T cell receptor beta chain was determined in a study of blood T cell repertoires in COVID-19. Overall study context: COVID-19 samples, acute and convalescent, were from the United States, Italy and Spain.

Study processing details: Reference gene primer amplification gave nucleated cell count estimates. Libraries were prepared by immunoSEQ multiplex PCR; TCRdb keeps only in-frame clonotypes and omits some of them. V and J calls and clone size are given by that table; D and trimming were obtained from the DNA. The repertoire has 250,000 to 300,000 clones, 70% to 90% of them found once; the top ten carry 1%. Which cohort a participant joined came from the clinical history participants gave. Recovered status applied to Cohort 3 donors who had two consecutive negative PCRs. It also applied to those with clearance or with symptom resolution. This clone has a single count. In germline, CDR1 is SEHNR, CDR2 FQNEAQ (reference sequence). CDR3 length equals 15 residues. V was pared by 5 bases and J by 8 bases, with 11 bases of the junction left unmatched.

The chain employs TRBV7-9 and TRBJ1-4; TRBD1 aligns across 7 bases. This TCR derives from a woman in her 30s who had recovered from COVID-19. Material: PBMCs or T cells enriched from blood (not recorded which). The CDR3 is CASSGEGARWEKLFF. CDR3 DNA sequence: TGTGCCAGCAGCGGAGAGGGGGCACGATGGGAAAAACTGTTTTTT.